A selection of T cell receptor beta chains follows, all from one sample in a study of blood T cell repertoires in COVID-19. Measured with immunoSEQ multiplex PCR; TCRdb has only the in-frame clones, and not every one. The table lists 310,000 or so clones, roughly 82% of them singletons, with about 1.6% in the top ten. The specimen was peripheral blood. The receptors stem from a woman between 45 and 60 years old with acute or convalescent COVID-19. CDR3s include the opening cysteine and the closing phenylalanine or tryptophan. Fields, in order: J gene, D gene, V gene, clone size, CDR3 protein, CDR3 DNA. The D gene is left open where the match is weak. Rows may omit the clone size; those that give it use once, few, many or a size class.

j_call: TRBJ1-4
d_call: TRBD1
v_call: TRBV5-1
clone_size: -
cdr3_aa: CASSWTNRGNEKLFF
cdr3_nt: TGCGCCAGCAGCTGGACCAACAGGGGGAATGAAAAACTGTTTTTT

j_call: TRBJ1-5
d_call: -
v_call: TRBV27
clone_size: -
cdr3_aa: CASSLKREGQPQHF
cdr3_nt: TGTGCCAGCAGTTTAAAGAGGGAGGGACAGCCCCAGCATTTT

j_call: TRBJ2-1
d_call: -
v_call: TRBV24-1
clone_size: -
cdr3_aa: CATRQAGEQFF
cdr3_nt: TGTGCCACCCGCCAGGCTGGCGAGCAGTTCTTC

j_call: TRBJ1-2
d_call: TRBD1
v_call: TRBV19
clone_size: -
cdr3_aa: CASSGDRGTWYGYTF
cdr3_nt: TGTGCCAGTAGTGGGGACAGGGGGACGTGGTATGGCTACACCTTC

j_call: TRBJ2-1
d_call: -
v_call: TRBV29-1
clone_size: -
cdr3_aa: CSAGTYNEQFF
cdr3_nt: TGCAGCGCCGGGACTTACAATGAGCAGTTCTTC

j_call: TRBJ2-7
d_call: TRBD1
v_call: TRBV30
clone_size: -
cdr3_aa: CAWPPGQFYEQYF
cdr3_nt: TGTGCCTGGCCTCCGGGACAGTTCTACGAGCAGTACTTC

j_call: TRBJ2-7
d_call: -
v_call: TRBV7-2
clone_size: -
cdr3_aa: CASSPQSGYTYEQYF
cdr3_nt: TGTGCCAGCAGCCCACAAAGCGGGTATACCTACGAGCAGTACTTC

j_call: TRBJ2-1
d_call: -
v_call: TRBV7-9
clone_size: -
cdr3_aa: CASSLLDQGNNEQFF
cdr3_nt: TGTGCCAGCAGCTTACTAGATCAGGGAAACAATGAGCAGTTCTTC

j_call: TRBJ1-1
d_call: TRBD1
v_call: TRBV6-2/TRBV6-3
clone_size: once
cdr3_aa: CASSTHRQGTGTEAFF
cdr3_nt: TGTGCCAGCAGTACCCACCGACAGGGGACGGGCACTGAAGCTTTCTTT

j_call: TRBJ2-7
d_call: TRBD2
v_call: TRBV10-3
clone_size: -
cdr3_aa: CAIQSLTSGSYEQYF
cdr3_nt: TGTGCCATCCAATCCCTGACTAGCGGCTCCTACGAGCAGTACTTC

j_call: TRBJ2-2
d_call: -
v_call: TRBV19
clone_size: few
cdr3_aa: CASTAWQGTGELFF
cdr3_nt: TGTGCCAGTACCGCATGGCAGGGAACCGGGGAGCTGTTTTTT

j_call: TRBJ1-6
d_call: -
v_call: TRBV9
clone_size: -
cdr3_aa: CASSSAQGPGSPLHF
cdr3_nt: TGTGCCAGCAGCTCAGCTCAAGGACCGGGGTCACCCCTCCACTTT

j_call: TRBJ2-1
d_call: -
v_call: TRBV24-1
clone_size: -
cdr3_aa: CATSDLGATEQFF
cdr3_nt: TGTGCCACCAGTGATTTAGGAGCGACTGAGCAGTTCTTC

j_call: TRBJ1-5
d_call: -
v_call: TRBV19
clone_size: -
cdr3_aa: CASSIVRGSNQPQHF
cdr3_nt: TGTGCCAGTAGTATAGTTCGAGGGAGCAATCAGCCCCAGCATTTT

j_call: TRBJ1-1
d_call: -
v_call: TRBV6-5
clone_size: -
cdr3_aa: CASKIRDETEAFF
cdr3_nt: TGTGCCAGCAAAATCAGGGATGAGACTGAAGCTTTCTTT

j_call: TRBJ1-1
d_call: -
v_call: TRBV7-2
clone_size: -
cdr3_aa: CASSMDGGGRTEAFF
cdr3_nt: TGTGCCAGCAGCATGGACGGGGGGGGACGTACTGAAGCTTTCTTT

j_call: TRBJ1-5
d_call: -
v_call: TRBV2
clone_size: -
cdr3_aa: CASSELGEPQHF
cdr3_nt: TGTGCCAGCAGTGAATTAGGGGAGCCCCAGCATTTT

j_call: TRBJ2-5
d_call: TRBD1
v_call: TRBV9
clone_size: -
cdr3_aa: CASSVGTGVWRETQYF
cdr3_nt: TGTGCCAGCAGCGTAGGGACAGGGGTTTGGAGAGAGACCCAGTACTTC

j_call: TRBJ2-7
d_call: -
v_call: TRBV3-1/TRBV3-2
clone_size: -
cdr3_aa: CASSQVASSYEQYF
cdr3_nt: TGTGCCAGCAGCCAAGTCGCGAGCTCCTACGAGCAGTACTTC

j_call: TRBJ2-7
d_call: -
v_call: TRBV5-1
clone_size: once
cdr3_aa: CASSLGASEQYF
cdr3_nt: TGCGCCAGCAGCTTGGGGGCATCCGAGCAGTACTTC

j_call: TRBJ1-5
d_call: -
v_call: TRBV28
clone_size: few
cdr3_aa: CASSPQGPQHF
cdr3_nt: TGTGCCAGCAGTCCCCAGGGGCCCCAGCATTTT

j_call: TRBJ2-1
d_call: TRBD2
v_call: TRBV24-1
clone_size: -
cdr3_aa: CATSDRVLAGDNEQFF
cdr3_nt: TGTGCCACCAGTGACCGAGTGTTAGCGGGAGACAATGAGCAGTTCTTC